The text below deals with one TCR beta chain. Its antigen is undetermined. These data come from a study of shared clonotypes between healthy human individuals. Across the study: With ages of 18 to 49, the donors were a couple of women and three men. Findings and caveats of the study: Researchers sampled only blood; tissue repertoires likely differ. The diversity represented, both genetic and in exposure history, was limited by few donors.

CD4+ cells yielded CD45RA+ naive and CD45RA-negative memory subsets. Here immunoSEQ multiplex PCR was the method, and the copy in TCRdb shows in-frame clones only, minus some. The profile shows about 1.5 million clones, about 98% of them singletons. Germline CDR1 reads SGHVS; CDR2 reads FNYEAQ. The CDR3 totals 15 residues. Trimming removed 5 bases from V and 5 bases from J, with 15 bases in between. The receptor's source is a man aged 30 to 45 in good health. Specimen: naive CD4+ T cells sorted from blood. The subset was: CD45RA+ positively selected. This chain uses TRBV7-6 with TRBJ2-2; D might be TRBD1 or TRBD2, each matching 6 bases. The CDR3 loop is CASSQGQGRTGELFF. The CDR3 bases are TGTGCCAGCAGCCAGGGCCAGGGGAGGACCGGGGAGCTGTTTTTT.